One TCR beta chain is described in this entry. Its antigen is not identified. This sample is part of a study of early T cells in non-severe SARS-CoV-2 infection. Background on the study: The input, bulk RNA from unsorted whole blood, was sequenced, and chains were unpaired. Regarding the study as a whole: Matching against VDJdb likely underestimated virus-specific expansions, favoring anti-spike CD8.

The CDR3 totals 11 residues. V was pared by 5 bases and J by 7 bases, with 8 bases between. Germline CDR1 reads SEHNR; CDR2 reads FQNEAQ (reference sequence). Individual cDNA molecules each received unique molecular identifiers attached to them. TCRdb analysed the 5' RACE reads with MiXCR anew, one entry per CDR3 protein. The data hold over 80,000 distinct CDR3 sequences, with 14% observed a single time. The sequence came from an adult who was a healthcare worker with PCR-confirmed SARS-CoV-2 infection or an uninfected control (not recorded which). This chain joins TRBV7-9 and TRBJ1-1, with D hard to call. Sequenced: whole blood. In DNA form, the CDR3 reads TGTGCCAGCAGCGAACAGATTGAAGCTTTCTTT. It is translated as CASSEQIEAFF.